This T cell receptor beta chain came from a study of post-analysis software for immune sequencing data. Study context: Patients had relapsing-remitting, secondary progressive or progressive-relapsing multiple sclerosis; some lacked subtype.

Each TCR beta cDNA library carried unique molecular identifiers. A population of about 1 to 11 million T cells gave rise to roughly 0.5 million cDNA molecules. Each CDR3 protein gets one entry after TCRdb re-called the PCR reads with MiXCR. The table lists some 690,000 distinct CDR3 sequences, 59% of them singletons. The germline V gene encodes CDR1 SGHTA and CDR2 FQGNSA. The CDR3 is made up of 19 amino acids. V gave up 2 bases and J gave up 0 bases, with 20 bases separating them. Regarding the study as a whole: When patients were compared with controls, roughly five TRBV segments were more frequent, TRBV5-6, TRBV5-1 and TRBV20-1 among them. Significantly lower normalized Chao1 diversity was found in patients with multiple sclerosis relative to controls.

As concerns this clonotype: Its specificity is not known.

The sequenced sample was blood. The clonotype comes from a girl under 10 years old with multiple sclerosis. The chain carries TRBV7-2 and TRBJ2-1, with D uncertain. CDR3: CASSLSSLGGVGSYNEQFF. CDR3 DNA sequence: TGTGCCAGCAGCTTATCATCCCTAGGTGGGGTAGGCTCCTACAATGAGCAGTTCTTC.